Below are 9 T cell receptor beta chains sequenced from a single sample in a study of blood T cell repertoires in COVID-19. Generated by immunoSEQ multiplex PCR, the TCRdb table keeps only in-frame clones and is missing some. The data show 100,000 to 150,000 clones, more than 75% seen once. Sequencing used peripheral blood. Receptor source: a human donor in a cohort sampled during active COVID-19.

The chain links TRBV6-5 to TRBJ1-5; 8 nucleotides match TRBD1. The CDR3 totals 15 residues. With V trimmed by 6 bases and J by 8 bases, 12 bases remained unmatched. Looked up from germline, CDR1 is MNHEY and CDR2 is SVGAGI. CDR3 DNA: TGTGCCAGCAGAACGTATCGACAGGGGCGGGAGCCCCAGCATTTT. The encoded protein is CASRTYRQGREPQHF.

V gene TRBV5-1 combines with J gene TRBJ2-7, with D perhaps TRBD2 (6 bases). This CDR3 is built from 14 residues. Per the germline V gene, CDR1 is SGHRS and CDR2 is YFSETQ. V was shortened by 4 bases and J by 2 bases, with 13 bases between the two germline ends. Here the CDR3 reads CASSPASGAYEQYF. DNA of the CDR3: TGCGCCAGCAGCCCCGCGTCGGGAGCCTACGAGCAGTACTTC.

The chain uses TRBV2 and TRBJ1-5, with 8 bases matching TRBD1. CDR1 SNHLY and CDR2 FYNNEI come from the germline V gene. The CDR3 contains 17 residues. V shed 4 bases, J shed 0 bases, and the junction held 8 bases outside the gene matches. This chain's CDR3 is CASSVGRGQGSNQPQHF. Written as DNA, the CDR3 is TGTGCCAGCAGTGTGGGCAGGGGGCAGGGTAGCAATCAGCCCCAGCATTTT. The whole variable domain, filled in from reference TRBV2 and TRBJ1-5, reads EPEVTQTPSHQVTQMGQEVILRCVPISNHLYFYWYRQILGQKVEFLVSFYNNEISEKSEIFDDQFSVERPDGSNFTLKIRSTKLEDSAMYFCASSVGRGQGSNQPQHFGDGTRLSIL.

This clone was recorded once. The CDR3 region has the DNA TGTGCCAGCAGCTTAACAGGGGGCTCTGGCTACGAGCAGTACTTC. It translates to CASSLTGGSGYEQYF. V and J are TRBV7-2 and TRBJ2-7; 9 bases fit TRBD1. This CDR3 region has 15 residues. Losses at the gene ends were 2 bases for V and 3 bases for J; bases not matched to a gene: 5. Germline V lookup: CDR1 SGHTA, CDR2 FQGNSA.

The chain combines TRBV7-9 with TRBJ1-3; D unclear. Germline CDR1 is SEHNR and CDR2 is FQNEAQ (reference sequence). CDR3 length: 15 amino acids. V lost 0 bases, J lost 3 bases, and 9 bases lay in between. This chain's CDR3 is CASSLAELRGNTIYF. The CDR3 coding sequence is TGTGCCAGCAGCTTAGCGGAACTACGTGGAAACACCATATATTTT. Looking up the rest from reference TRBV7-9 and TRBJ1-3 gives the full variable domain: DTGVSQNPRHKITKRGQNVTFRCDPISEHNRLYWYRQTLGQGPEFLTYFQNEAQLEKSRLLSDRFSAERPKGSFSTLEIQRTEQGDSAMYLCASSLAELRGNTIYFGEGSWLTVV.

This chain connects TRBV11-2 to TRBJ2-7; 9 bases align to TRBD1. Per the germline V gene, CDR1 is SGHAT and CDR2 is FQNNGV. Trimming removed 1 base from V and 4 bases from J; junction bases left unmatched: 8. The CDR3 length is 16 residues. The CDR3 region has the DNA TGTGCCAGCAGCTTAGTACAGGGGGCCTCTTTTTACGAGCAGTACTTC. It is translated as CASSLVQGASFYEQYF.

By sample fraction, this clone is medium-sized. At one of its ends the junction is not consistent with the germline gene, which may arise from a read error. CDR3 protein: CASSLTGTGVVTGELFF. The CDR3 nucleotides are TGTGCTAGCAGCCTAACCGGGACAGGGGTTGTTACCGGGGAGCTGTTTTTT. V usage is TRBV7-7 and J usage is TRBJ2-2, with 10 bases lining up with TRBD1. Germline assignment: CDR1 SSHAT and CDR2 FNYEAQ (reference sequence). The CDR3 is 17 amino acids.

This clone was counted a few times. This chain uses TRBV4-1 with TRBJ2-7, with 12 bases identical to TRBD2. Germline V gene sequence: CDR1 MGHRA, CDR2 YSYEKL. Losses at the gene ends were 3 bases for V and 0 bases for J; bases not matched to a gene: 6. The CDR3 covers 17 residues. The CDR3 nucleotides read TGCGCCAGCAGCCAGAGGACTAGCGGGGCAAGCTCCTACGAGCAGTACTTC. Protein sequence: CASSQRTSGASSYEQYF.

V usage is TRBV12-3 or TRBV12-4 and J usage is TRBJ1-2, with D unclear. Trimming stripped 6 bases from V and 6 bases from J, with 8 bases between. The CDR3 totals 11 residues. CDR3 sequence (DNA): TGTGCCAGCAGCCTTCGCGATGGCTACACCTTC. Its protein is CASSLRDGYTF.